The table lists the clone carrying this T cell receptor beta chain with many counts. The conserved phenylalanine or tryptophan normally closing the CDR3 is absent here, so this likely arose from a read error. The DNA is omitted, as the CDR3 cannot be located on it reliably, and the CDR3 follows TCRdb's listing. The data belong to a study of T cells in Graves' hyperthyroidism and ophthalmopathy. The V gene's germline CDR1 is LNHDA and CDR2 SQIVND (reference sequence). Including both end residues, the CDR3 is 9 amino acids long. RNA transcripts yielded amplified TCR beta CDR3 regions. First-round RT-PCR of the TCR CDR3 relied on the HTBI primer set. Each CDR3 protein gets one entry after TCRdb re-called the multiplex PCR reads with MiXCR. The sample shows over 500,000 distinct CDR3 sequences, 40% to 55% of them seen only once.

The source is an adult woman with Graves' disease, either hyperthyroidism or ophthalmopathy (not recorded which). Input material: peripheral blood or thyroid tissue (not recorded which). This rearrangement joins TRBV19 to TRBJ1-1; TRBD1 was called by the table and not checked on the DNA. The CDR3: CASTEEGSG.